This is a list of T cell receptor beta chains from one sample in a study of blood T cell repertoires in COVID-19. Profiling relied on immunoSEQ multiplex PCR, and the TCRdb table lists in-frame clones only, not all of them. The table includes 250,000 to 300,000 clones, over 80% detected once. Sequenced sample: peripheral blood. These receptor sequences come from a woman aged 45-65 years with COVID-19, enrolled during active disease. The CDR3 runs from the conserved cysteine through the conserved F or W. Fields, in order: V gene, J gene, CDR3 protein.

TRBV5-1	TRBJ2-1	CASSLGLAGGYNEQFF
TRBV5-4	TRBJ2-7	CASSQRSGRSAYEQYF
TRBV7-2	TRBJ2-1	CASSMQSLNEQFF
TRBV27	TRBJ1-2	CASSFRQGAHGYTF
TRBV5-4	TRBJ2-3	CASSLGLVADTQYF
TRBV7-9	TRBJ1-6	CASSLEQYNSPLHF
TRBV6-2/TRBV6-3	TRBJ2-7	CASSYSSGSYYEQYF
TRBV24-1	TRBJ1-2	CATSDPGTSPYGYTF
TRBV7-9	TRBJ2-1	CASSFLIRDRQNEQFF
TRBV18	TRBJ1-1	CATNRQGQDTEAFF
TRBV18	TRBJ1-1	CASSPFGVGSSGLNTEAFF
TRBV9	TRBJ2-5	CASSVGTGGEETQYF
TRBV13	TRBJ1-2	CASRDTPSYGYTF
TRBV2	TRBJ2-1	CASSSRSRSGNEQFF
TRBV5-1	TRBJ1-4	CASSLNRGQEKLFF
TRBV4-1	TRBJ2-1	CASSQVGAEANEQFF
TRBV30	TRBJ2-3	CAWSRTSADTQYF
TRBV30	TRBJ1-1	CAWSVGASTEAFF
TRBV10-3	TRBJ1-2	CAISESRSTGSSYGYTF
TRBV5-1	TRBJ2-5	CASSLDRVKETQYF
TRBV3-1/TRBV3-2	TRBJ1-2	CASSQGGGRGYGYTF
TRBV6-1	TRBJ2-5	CASSEGLAGGPVPQETQYF
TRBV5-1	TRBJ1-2	CASSDSGTGRYTF
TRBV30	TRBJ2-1	CAWSVKTGSLSYNEQFF
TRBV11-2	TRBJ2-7	CASSLGRQGTTYEQYF
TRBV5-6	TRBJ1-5	CASSLGRDQPQHF
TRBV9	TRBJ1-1	CASSTHPGDTEAFF
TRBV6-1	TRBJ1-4	CASSELGRGLHEKLFF
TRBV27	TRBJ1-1	CASSPRRGGGNTEAFF
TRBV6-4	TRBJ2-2	CASSDARGLAGELFF
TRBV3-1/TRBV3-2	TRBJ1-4	CASSLGQLATNEKLFF
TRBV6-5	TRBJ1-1	CASSPRSTANTEAFF
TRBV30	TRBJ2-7	CAWSQDRSYEQYF
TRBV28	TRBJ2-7	CASSDGQGAYEQYF
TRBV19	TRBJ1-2	CASSDKYRGDYGYTF
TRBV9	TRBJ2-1	CASSAGEGSYNEQFF
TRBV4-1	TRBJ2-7	CASSPRNSEYEQYF
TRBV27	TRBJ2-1	CASSYGGNEQFF
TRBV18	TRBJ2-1	CASSPPKVAGGPSYNEQFF
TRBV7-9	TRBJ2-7	CASSPEQGRTYEQYF
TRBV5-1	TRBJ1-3	CASNPGGTDYGNTIYF
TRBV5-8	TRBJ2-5	CASSSGRLAGGPRETQYF
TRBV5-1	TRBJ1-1	CASSLFGVPGVNTEAFF
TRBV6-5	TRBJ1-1	CASSGGRAPGTEAFF
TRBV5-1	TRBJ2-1	CASGPRSAGLGHNEQFF
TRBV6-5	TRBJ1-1	CASSLTQNTEAFF
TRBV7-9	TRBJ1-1	CASSLAQRNTEAFF
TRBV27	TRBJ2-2	CASSWGGTGELFF
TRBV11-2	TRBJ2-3	CASSLVGGGATDTQYF